One and the same sample provided the 5 T cell receptor beta chains below, sequenced in a study of blood T cell repertoires in COVID-19. Here immunoSEQ multiplex PCR was the method, and the copy in TCRdb shows in-frame clones only, minus some. Here the sample spans approximately 210,000 clones, more than 70% being singletons. Sequencing was performed on PBMCs or T cells enriched from blood (not recorded which). All receptors derive from a woman aged 18-29 years who had recovered from COVID-19.

The table lists this clone with a count of one. This sequence joins TRBV6-4 and TRBJ2-2; 10 bases map to TRBD2. V trimming: 5 bases; J trimming: 0 bases; junction bases outside the gene matches: 3. Per germline, CDR1 MRHNA and CDR2 SNTAGT. The CDR3 has 16 amino acids. The chain's CDR3 is CASSSSGGANTGELFF. The CDR3 DNA sequence: TGTGCCAGCAGTTCTAGCGGGGGAGCGAACACCGGGGAGCTGTTTTTT.

The V and J genes are TRBV11-1 and TRBJ1-1; TRBD1 might be the D (6 bases). This CDR3 contains 13 residues. Germline V CDR1 and CDR2: SGHAT, FQDESV (reference sequence). The germline V and J ends were trimmed by 2 bases and 5 bases, with 9 bases remaining between them. The CDR3 nucleotides read TGTGCCAGCAGCTTAAACAGGGTGACTGAAGCTTTCTTT. This gives the protein CASSLNRVTEAFF.

V and J are TRBV27 and TRBJ1-2, with TRBD1 as a possible D gene (5 bases). The V gene's germline CDR1 is MNHEY and CDR2 SMNVEV (reference sequence). CDR3 length equals 15 residues. Trimming left V 0 bases short and J 4 bases short, with 12 bases between. The CDR3 DNA follows: TGTGCCAGCAGTTTATCCGGGGGAGTGGGCTATGGCTACACCTTC. The encoded protein is CASSLSGGVGYGYTF.

This rearrangement joins TRBV18 to TRBJ1-1, with D perhaps TRBD1 (6 bases). Germline V CDR1 and CDR2: KGHSH, LQKENI. The CDR3 runs 16 residues. Trimming pared 4 bases from V and 0 bases from J, leaving 15 bases between. Written as DNA, the CDR3 is TGTGCCAGCTCACTCCTTCTCGGACAGCTGAACACTGAAGCTTTCTTT. This codes for CASSLLLGQLNTEAFF.

This chain joins TRBV7-9 and TRBJ1-6; 9 bases map to TRBD1. Trimming removed 6 bases from V and 7 bases from J; junction bases left unmatched: 7. Germline V CDR1 and CDR2: SEHNR, FQNEAQ (reference sequence). CDR3 length: 15 residues. The CDR3 sequence is CASSFGGQGNSPLHF. The CDR3 DNA sequence: TGTGCCAGCAGTTTCGGGGGACAGGGAAATTCACCCCTCCACTTT.